Below, 9 T cell receptor beta chains from the same sample are listed, as sequenced in a study of beta chain features in type 1 diabetes. Sequencing targeted expressed TCRB transcripts, as all isolated RNA had been reverse transcribed. TCRdb keeps only in-frame clones here, not all; method: immunoSEQ multiplex PCR. The table has 900,000 or so clones, 17% seen once; the top ten hold 0.023%. Sequences were obtained from naive CD4+ T cells from blood. The receptors come from a woman aged 18 to 35 in good health.

Turning to this clone: The same CDR3 arises from other DNA sequences in this sample as well. This chain connects TRBV5-6 to TRBJ2-1; D may be TRBD2 (6 bases). Germline CDR1 is SGHDT and CDR2 is YYEEEE. CDR3 size: 15 residues. V lost 2 bases, J lost 6 bases, and 15 bases lay in between. The CDR3 region is CASSFTGDGVNEQFF. The CDR3 DNA sequence: TGTGCCAGCAGCTTCACGGGGGACGGTGTCAATGAGCAGTTCTTC.

This clone was seen a few times. The rearrangement links TRBV15 to TRBJ1-1; no clear D gene. Germline assignment: CDR1 LNHNV and CDR2 YYDKDF (reference sequence). CDR3 length: 14 amino acids. The V gene lost 0 bases and the J gene lost 5 bases, with 10 bases spanning the gap. As DNA, the CDR3 is TGTGCCACCAGCAGAGAGGGTTTGCGAACTGAAGCTTTCTTT. It yields the protein CATSREGLRTEAFF.

This chain connects TRBV6-6 to TRBJ2-7; no reliable D call. The CDR3 runs 14 residues. Trimming shortened V by 2 bases and J by 5 bases, and 13 bases separated the two germline ends. Per the germline V gene, CDR1 is MNHNY and CDR2 is SVGAGI (reference sequence). CDR3 DNA: TGTGCCAGCAGTTACCCCGAATCTTCCGACGAGCAGTACTTC. Encoded protein: CASSYPESSDEQYF.

The V and J genes are TRBV4-2 and TRBJ1-2; TRBD1 aligns across 8 bases. Germline V CDR1 and CDR2: LGHNA, YNFKEQ. V trimming: 3 bases; J trimming: 4 bases; junction bases outside the gene matches: 7. The CDR3 has 15 residues. The CDR3 spells CASSQVDRAVYGYTF. Here the CDR3 DNA reads TGTGCCAGCAGCCAGGTGGACAGGGCGGTCTATGGCTACACCTTC.

Comment on this clone: Other DNA variants within this sample encode the same CDR3. The chain combines TRBV28 with TRBJ2-7; no definite D call. CDR3 length: 12 residues. Trimming cost V 5 bases and J 3 bases, with 8 bases left between them. Germline V lookup: CDR1 MDHEN, CDR2 SYDVKM. Here the CDR3 DNA reads TGTGCCAGCAGTCTTGGAGACTACGAGCAGTACTTC. Amino acids: CASSLGDYEQYF.

This clone was seen only a few times. This sequence joins TRBV4-3 and TRBJ1-3; D uncertain. The CDR3 consists of 16 residues. With 1 base removed from V and 4 bases from J, the gap between germline ends came to 14 bases. Germline assignment: CDR1 LGHNA and CDR2 YSLEER. Here the CDR3 reads CASSQAGSAVGNTIYF. CDR3 nucleotides: TGCGCCAGCAGCCAAGCCGGGTCCGCTGTAGGAAACACCATATATTTT.

This clone is a singleton in its sample. CDR3 nucleotide sequence: TGTGCCAGCAGTGAAGCGCGGGTGACTGTATACGAGCAGTACTTC. This codes for CASSEARVTVYEQYF. The V and J genes are TRBV6-1 and TRBJ2-7, with a weak D call TRBD2 (5 bases). Per germline, CDR1 MNHNS and CDR2 SASEGT. The CDR3 is 15 residues long. Trimming took off 0 bases at V and 4 bases at J, with 13 bases between the two ends.

Note on this clone: At the DNA level, this CDR3 is encoded by other sequences in the same sample as well. This chain uses TRBV10-3 with TRBJ2-7, with TRBD2 matching over 7 bases. This CDR3 comprises 12 residues. In germline, CDR1 is ENHRY, CDR2 SYGVKD. V lost 8 bases and J lost 2; bases outside the gene matches: 3. The CDR3 spells CAISGTTYEQYF. CDR3 nucleotide sequence: TGTGCCATCTCCGGGACTACCTACGAGCAGTACTTC.

This clone occurred once. CDR3 region: CASSLVLASHNEQFF. The CDR3 DNA follows: TGTGCCAGCAGCTTAGTACTAGCGTCCCACAATGAGCAGTTCTTC. The chain recombines TRBV11-2 with TRBJ2-1; 7 bases line up with TRBD2. Germline CDR1 SGHAT, CDR2 FQNNGV. This CDR3 comprises 15 residues. The V gene end was trimmed by 1 base and the J gene end by 5 bases; junction bases not matched to a gene: 5.